Below are 15 T cell receptor beta chains sequenced from a single sample in a study of T cells in Graves' hyperthyroidism and ophthalmopathy. Amplification of TCR beta CDR3 regions used RNA as the template. Researchers ran a first-round RT-PCR on the TCR CDR3 using the HTBI primer set. TCRdb re-analysed the multiplex PCR reads in MiXCR, keeping a single row per CDR3 protein. The sample lists over 500,000 distinct CDR3 sequences, over 15% seen once, with 15% to 20% in the top ten. Sequenced sample: blood. These receptors were taken from a young woman with Graves' ophthalmopathy.

This clonotype was detected many times. The chain combines TRBV30 with TRBJ2-5; 11 positions agree with TRBD2. Germline V lookup: CDR1 GTSNPN, CDR2 SVGIG (reference sequence). There are 13 residues in the CDR3. J gave up 5 bases and V 7 bases, and 6 bases lay outside the gene matches. The chain's CDR3 is CAFSGGAWETQYF. In DNA form, the CDR3 reads TGTGCCTTTAGCGGGGGGGCGTGGGAGACCCAGTACTTC.

The V and J genes are TRBV27 and TRBJ1-3; 8 bases line up with TRBD1. This CDR3 has 17 amino acids. Trimming at V came to 4 bases and at J to 0 bases, leaving 8 bases not matched to a gene. CDR1 MNHEY and CDR2 SMNVEV come from the germline V gene (reference sequence). CDR3 in DNA: TGTGCCAGCAGTTGCCGGGACAGGAAACCCTCTGGAAACACCATATATTTT. Translation gives CASSCRDRKPSGNTIYF.

The rearrangement joins TRBV6-1 to TRBJ1-5; perhaps TRBD1 as D (6 bases). CDR1 is MNHNS and CDR2 is SASEGT in the germline V gene. There are 13 residues in the CDR3. The V end lost 6 bases, the J end lost 2 bases, and 8 bases lay between the germline ends. CDR3 region: CASRQGRNQPQHF. The CDR3 DNA follows: TGTGCCAGCAGACAGGGACGCAATCAGCCCCAGCATTTT.

This chain uses TRBV12-3 or TRBV12-4 with TRBJ2-1; no reliable D call. This CDR3 is 12 amino acids long. The V and J ends lost 6 bases and 9 bases respectively, with 12 bases between them. CDR3 nucleotides: TGTGCCAGCAGCGTAGAAAGTGGTGAGCAGTTCTTC. Its translation: CASSVESGEQFF.

This clonotype was found a few times. V gene TRBV3-1 combines with J gene TRBJ2-1; weak D call: TRBD2 (5 bases). Trimming took 0 bases from V and 1 from J, leaving 13 bases between them. The CDR3 extends over 17 amino acids. Looked up from germline, CDR1 is LGHDT and CDR2 is YNNKEL (reference sequence). Here the CDR3 reads CASSQDARVASYNEQFF. For the CDR3, the DNA is TGTGCCAGCAGCCAAGATGCGAGGGTAGCGTCCTACAATGAGCAGTTCTTC.

The chain combines TRBV6-1 with TRBJ1-4; tentatively, D is TRBD1 (6 bases). Germline V gene lookup returns CDR1 MNHNS and CDR2 SASEGT. This CDR3 is built from 14 residues. V was shortened by 3 bases and J by 8 bases, with 13 bases between the two germline ends. The CDR3 DNA is TGTGCCAGCAGTGAGGGCCGGGACACAGAAAAACTGTTTTTT. The encoded protein is CASSEGRDTEKLFF.

This clonotype was observed at least ten times. The chain carries TRBV6-5 and TRBJ1-2; D is unresolved. The germline V and J ends were trimmed by 0 bases and 8 bases, with 13 bases remaining between them. Germline-derived CDR1 and CDR2 are MNHEY and SVGAGI. There are 14 residues in the CDR3. In nucleotides, the CDR3 is TGTGCCAGCAGTTACTCCGGGATGATCCGCGGCTACACCTTC. As protein: CASSYSGMIRGYTF.

The V and J genes are TRBV20-1 and TRBJ2-5; D unclear. Between the trimmed V and J ends, which lost 0 bases and 1 base, there was a span of 3 bases. The CDR3 has 12 amino acids. The germline CDR1 and CDR2 sequences are DFQATT and SNEGSKA (reference sequence). The CDR3 loop reads CSARDAQETQYF. As DNA, the CDR3 is TGCAGTGCTAGAGACGCCCAAGAGACCCAGTACTTC.

This clonotype was counted only a few times. This sequence joins TRBV30 and TRBJ2-2; D may be TRBD1 (5 bases). The CDR3 loop spans 12 amino acids. Trimming left V 5 bases short and J 2 bases short, with 6 bases between. Germline CDR1 is GTSNPN and CDR2 is SVGIG (reference sequence). The CDR3 region has the DNA TGTGCCTGGGACAGTAACACCGGGGAGCTGTTTTTT. Its translation: CAWDSNTGELFF.

This clonotype was counted ten times or more. The CDR3, as DNA: TGTGCCAGCAGGTACCGGGCAGAGCAGTTCTTC. Translated, it gives CASRYRAEQFF. This chain uses TRBV7-9 with TRBJ2-1; no reliable D call. Trimming took off 6 bases at V and 10 bases at J, with 10 bases between the two ends. This CDR3 comprises 11 residues. Germline CDR1 is SEHNR and CDR2 is FQNEAQ (reference sequence).

This clonotype was counted many times. The V call is TRBV2, the J call TRBJ1-1; D ambiguous. The CDR3 length is 14 residues. The V gene's germline CDR1 is SNHLY and CDR2 FYNNEI. The V and J ends lost 4 bases and 5 bases respectively, with 14 bases between them. The DNA of the CDR3 is TGTGCCAGCAGTGTCGGCGGGAGAGGGACTGAAGCTTTCTTT. Its protein is CASSVGGRGTEAFF.

This chain links TRBV27 with TRBJ2-1; 9 positions agree with TRBD2. This CDR3 spans 17 amino acids. Germline lookup yields CDR1 MNHEY and CDR2 SMNVEV (reference sequence). The V segment lost 6 bases and the J segment 0 bases; nucleotides outside the gene matches: 9. The CDR3 reads CASSRPTSGSSYNEQFF. The CDR3 nucleotides read TGTGCCAGCAGCCGACCGACTAGCGGAAGCTCCTACAATGAGCAGTTCTTC.

This clonotype was seen ten or more times. The CDR3 DNA reads TGTGCCAGCAGTCCCCAGGGCGGGGCGAGGGACGAGCAGTACTTC. Protein product: CASSPQGGARDEQYF. The chain has TRBV28 and TRBJ2-7, with a tentative D call TRBD2 (6 bases). Germline CDR1 MDHEN, CDR2 SYDVKM. The CDR3 has 15 residues. The germline V and J ends were trimmed by 5 bases and 5 bases, with 19 bases remaining between them.

In its sample, this clonotype was seen many times. The chain couples TRBV20-1 to TRBJ2-5; a weak D match, TRBD2 (6 bases). Germline loops: CDR1 DFQATT, CDR2 SNEGSKA (reference sequence). The V end lost 1 base, the J end lost 1 base, and 13 bases lay between the germline ends. The CDR3 consists of 15 residues. CDR3 bases: TGCAGTGCTAGAGGGTGGGACTGGCGCCAAGAGACCCAGTACTTC. It is translated as CSARGWDWRQETQYF.

Of note for this clonotype: The conserved final phenylalanine or tryptophan is absent from the CDR3, which likely points to a read error. J is TRBJ2-5 and V is TRBV30; 8 nucleotides line up with TRBD2. Germline values: CDR1 GTSNPN, CDR2 SVGIG (reference sequence). V shed 3 bases, J shed 5 bases, and the junction held 8 bases outside the gene matches. CDR3 length equals 14 residues. The CDR3 reads CAWRPGLVFETQYL. The CDR3 DNA reads as TGTGCCTGGAGACCGGGACTAGTATTTGAGACCCAGTACCTC.